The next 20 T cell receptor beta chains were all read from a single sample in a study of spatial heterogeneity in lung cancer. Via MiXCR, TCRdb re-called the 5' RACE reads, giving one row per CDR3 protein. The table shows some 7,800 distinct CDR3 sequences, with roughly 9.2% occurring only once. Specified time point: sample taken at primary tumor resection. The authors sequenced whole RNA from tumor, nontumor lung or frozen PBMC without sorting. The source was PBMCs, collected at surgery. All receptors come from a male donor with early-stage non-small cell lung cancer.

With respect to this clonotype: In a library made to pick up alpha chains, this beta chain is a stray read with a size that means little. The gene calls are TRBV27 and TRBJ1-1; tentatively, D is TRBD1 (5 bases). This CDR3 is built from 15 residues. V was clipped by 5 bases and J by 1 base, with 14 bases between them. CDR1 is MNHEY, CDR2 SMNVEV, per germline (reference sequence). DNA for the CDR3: TGTGCCAGCAGTCACTTTCGTGACAGGAACACTGAAGCTTTCTTT. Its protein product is CASSHFRDRNTEAFF.

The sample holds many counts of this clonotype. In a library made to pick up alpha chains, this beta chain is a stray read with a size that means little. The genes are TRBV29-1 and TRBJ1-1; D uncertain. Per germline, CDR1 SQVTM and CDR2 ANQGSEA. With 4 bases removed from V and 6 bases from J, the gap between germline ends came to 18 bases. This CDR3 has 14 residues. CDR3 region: CSVVAREVFSEAFF. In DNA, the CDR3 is TGCAGCGTTGTCGCCCGGGAAGTCTTCTCTGAAGCTTTCTTT.

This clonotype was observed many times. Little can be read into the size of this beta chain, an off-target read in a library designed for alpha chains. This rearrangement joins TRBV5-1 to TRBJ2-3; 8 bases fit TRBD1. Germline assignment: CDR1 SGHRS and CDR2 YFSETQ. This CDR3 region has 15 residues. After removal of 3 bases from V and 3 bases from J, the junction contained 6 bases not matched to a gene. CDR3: CASSSQGDRTDTQYF. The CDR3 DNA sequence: TGCGCCAGCAGCTCACAGGGGGATCGGACAGATACGCAGTATTTT. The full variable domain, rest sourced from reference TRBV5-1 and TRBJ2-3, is KAGVTQTPRYLIKTRGQQVTLSCSPISGHRSVSWYQQTPGQGLQFLFEYFSETQRNKGNFPGRFSGRQFSNSRSEMNVSTLELGDSALYLCASSSQGDRTDTQYFGPGTRLTVL.

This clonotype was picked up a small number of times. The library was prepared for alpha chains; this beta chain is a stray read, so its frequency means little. CDR3 DNA: TGTGCCAGCAGGGTTGGACAGGGGTTGACACCCCTCCACTTT. As protein: CASRVGQGLTPLHF. V and J are TRBV27 and TRBJ1-6; 9 nucleotides match TRBD1. The CDR3 totals 14 residues. The ends lost 6 bases at V and 11 bases at J; junction bases unmatched: 8. Germline values: CDR1 MNHEY, CDR2 SMNVEV (reference sequence).

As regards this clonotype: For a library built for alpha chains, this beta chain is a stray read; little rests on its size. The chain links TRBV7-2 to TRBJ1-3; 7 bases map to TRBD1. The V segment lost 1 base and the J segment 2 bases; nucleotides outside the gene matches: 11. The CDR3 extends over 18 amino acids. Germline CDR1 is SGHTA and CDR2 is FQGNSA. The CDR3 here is CASSLEVRGGRAGNTIYF. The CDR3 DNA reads TGTGCCAGCAGCTTAGAGGTCAGGGGGGGAAGAGCTGGAAACACCATATATTTT.

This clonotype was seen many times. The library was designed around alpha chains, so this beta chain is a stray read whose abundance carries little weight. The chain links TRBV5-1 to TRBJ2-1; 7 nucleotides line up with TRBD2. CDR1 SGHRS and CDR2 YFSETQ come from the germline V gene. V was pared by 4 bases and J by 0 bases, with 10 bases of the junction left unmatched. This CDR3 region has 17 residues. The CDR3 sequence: CASSTLTSASSYNEQFF. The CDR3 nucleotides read TGCGCCAGCAGCACCCTAACTAGCGCGAGCTCCTACAATGAGCAGTTCTTC. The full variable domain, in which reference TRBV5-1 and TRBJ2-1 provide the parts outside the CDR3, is KAGVTQTPRYLIKTRGQQVTLSCSPISGHRSVSWYQQTPGQGLQFLFEYFSETQRNKGNFPGRFSGRQFSNSRSEMNVSTLELGDSALYLCASSTLTSASSYNEQFFGPGTRLTVL.

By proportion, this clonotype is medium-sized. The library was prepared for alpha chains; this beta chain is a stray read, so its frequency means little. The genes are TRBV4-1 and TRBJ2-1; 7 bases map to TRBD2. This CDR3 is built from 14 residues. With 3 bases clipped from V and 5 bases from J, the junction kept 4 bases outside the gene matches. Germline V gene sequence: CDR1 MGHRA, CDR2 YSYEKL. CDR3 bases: TGCGCCAGCAGCCAGGGACTACTCAACAATGAGCAGTTCTTC. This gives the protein CASSQGLLNNEQFF.

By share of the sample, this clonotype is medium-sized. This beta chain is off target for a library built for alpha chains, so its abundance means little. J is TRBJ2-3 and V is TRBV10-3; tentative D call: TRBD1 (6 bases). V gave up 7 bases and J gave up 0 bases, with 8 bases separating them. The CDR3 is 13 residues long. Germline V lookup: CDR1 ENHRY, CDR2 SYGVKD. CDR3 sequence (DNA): TGTGCCATCAAGGGGACAAGCACAGATACGCAGTATTTT. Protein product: CAIKGTSTDTQYF.

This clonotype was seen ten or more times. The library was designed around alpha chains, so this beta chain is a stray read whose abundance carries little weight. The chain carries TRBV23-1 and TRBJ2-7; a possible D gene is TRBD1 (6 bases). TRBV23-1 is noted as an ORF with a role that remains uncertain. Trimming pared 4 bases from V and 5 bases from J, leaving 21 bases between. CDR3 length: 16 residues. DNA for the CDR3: TGCGCCAGCAGTCGGGCGTACAGGGTTGGGGTCCACGAGCAGTACTTC. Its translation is CASSRAYRVGVHEQYF.

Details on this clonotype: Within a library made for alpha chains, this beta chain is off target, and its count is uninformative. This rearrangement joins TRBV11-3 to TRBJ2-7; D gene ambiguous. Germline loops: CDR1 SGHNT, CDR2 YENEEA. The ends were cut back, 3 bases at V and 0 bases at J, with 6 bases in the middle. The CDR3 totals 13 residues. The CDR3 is CASSFSSSYEQYF. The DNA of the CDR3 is TGTGCCAGCAGCTTCAGTAGCTCCTACGAGCAGTACTTC.

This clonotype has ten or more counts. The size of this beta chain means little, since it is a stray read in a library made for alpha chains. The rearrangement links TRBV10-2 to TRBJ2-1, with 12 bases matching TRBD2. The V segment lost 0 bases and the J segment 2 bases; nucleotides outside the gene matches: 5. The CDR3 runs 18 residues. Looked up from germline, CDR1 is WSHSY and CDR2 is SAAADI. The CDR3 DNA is TGCGCCAGCAGTGAGTCGTGGTCTAGCGGGAGGGCCTACAATGAGCAGTTCTTC. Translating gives CASSESWSSGRAYNEQFF.

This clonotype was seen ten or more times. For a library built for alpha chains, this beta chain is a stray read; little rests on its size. The CDR3 DNA reads as TGCGCCAGCAGCTTGGGGCTGGGGTCAGAAGATACGCAGTATTTT. Its protein is CASSLGLGSEDTQYF. The chain recombines TRBV5-1 with TRBJ2-3; D ambiguous. The CDR3 covers 15 residues. The germline gives CDR1 SGHRS, CDR2 YFSETQ. V gave up 0 bases and J gave up 5 bases, with 13 bases separating them.

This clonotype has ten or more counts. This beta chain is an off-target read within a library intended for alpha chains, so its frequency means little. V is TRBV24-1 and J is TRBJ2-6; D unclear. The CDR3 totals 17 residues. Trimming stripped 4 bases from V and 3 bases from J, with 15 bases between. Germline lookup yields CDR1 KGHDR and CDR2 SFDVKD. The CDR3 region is CATSDAMLVGGANVLTF. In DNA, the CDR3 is TGTGCCACCAGTGACGCAATGTTGGTAGGTGGGGCCAACGTCCTGACTTTC.

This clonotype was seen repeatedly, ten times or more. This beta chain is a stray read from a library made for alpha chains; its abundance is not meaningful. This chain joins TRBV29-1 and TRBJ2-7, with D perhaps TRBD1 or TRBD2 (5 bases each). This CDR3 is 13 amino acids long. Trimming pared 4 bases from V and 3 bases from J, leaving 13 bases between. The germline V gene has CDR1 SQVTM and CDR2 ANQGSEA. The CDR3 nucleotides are TGCAGCGTTGGTGGGACGGGGAACTACGAGCAGTACTTC. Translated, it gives CSVGGTGNYEQYF.

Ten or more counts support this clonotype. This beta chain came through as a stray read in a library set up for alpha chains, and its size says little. The DNA of the CDR3 is TGTGCCAGCAGCTTATTTCGAAATAGCGGGGAGCAGTTCTTC. Amino acids: CASSLFRNSGEQFF. The chain links TRBV7-2 to TRBJ2-1, with TRBD2 matching over 7 bases. The CDR3 consists of 14 residues. With V trimmed by 2 bases and J by 10 bases, 8 bases remained unmatched. From germline, CDR1 is SGHTA and CDR2 FQGNSA.

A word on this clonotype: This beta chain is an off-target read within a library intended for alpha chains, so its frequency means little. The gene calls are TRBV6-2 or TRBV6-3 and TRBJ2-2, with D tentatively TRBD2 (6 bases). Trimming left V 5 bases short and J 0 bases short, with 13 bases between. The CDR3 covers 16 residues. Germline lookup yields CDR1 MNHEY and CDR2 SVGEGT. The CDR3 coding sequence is TGTGCCAGCAGTGCTTGGGACTCCGCGAACACCGGGGAGCTGTTTTTT. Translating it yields CASSAWDSANTGELFF.

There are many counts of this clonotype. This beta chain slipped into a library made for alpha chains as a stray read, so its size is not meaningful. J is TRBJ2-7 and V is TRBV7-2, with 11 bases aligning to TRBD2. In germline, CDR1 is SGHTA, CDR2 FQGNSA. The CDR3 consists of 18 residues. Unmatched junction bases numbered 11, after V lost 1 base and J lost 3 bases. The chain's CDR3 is CASSLGPPGLAAYYEQYF. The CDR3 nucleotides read TGTGCCAGCAGCTTAGGTCCTCCGGGACTAGCGGCATACTACGAGCAGTACTTC.

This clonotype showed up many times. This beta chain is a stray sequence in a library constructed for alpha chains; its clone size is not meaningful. CDR3 nucleotide sequence: TGCGCCAGCAGCTTGGGGCTAGCAGGGACGCAGTATTTT. It codes for CASSLGLAGTQYF. The chain recombines TRBV5-1 with TRBJ2-3; D may correspond to TRBD1 or TRBD2 (5 bases each). Germline assignment: CDR1 SGHRS and CDR2 YFSETQ. CDR3 length: 13 residues. The V gene lost 0 bases and the J gene lost 9 bases, with 11 bases spanning the gap.

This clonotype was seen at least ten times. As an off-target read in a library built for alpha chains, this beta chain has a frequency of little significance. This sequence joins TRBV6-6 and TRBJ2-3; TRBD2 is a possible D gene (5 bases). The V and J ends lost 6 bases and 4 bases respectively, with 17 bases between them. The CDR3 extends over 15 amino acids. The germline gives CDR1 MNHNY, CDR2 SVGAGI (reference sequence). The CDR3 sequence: CASSVNEGSSDTQYF. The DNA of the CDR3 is TGTGCCAGCAGCGTGAACGAGGGCTCCTCAGATACGCAGTATTTT.

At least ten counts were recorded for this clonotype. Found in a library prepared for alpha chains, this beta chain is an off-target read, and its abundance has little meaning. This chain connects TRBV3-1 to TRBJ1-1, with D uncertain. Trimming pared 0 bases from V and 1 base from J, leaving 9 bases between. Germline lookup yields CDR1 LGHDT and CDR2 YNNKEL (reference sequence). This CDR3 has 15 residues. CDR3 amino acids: CASSQDGIRNTEAFF. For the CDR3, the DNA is TGTGCCAGCAGCCAAGATGGAATACGGAACACTGAAGCTTTCTTT.